This is a list of T cell receptor beta chains from one sample in a study of blood T cell repertoires in COVID-19. The assay was immunoSEQ multiplex PCR, and TCRdb's table has in-frame clones only and misses some. The data hold about 130,000 clones, with 86% observed a single time. The sequencing sample was made of peripheral blood. These TCRs come from a human donor in a cohort sampled during active COVID-19. CDR3s include the opening cysteine and the closing phenylalanine or tryptophan. Fields, in order: clone size, J gene, V gene, D gene, CDR3 protein, CDR3 DNA. A D gene is named only where the DNA matches it firmly. Not all rows give a size; the values are once, few, many and, for expanded clones, a class.

clone_size: -
j_call: TRBJ1-1
v_call: TRBV4-1
d_call: -
cdr3_aa: CASRAPGMKGRENTEAFF
cdr3_nt: TGCGCCAGCAGGGCCCCAGGCATGAAGGGGAGGGAAAACACTGAAGCTTTCTTT

clone_size: -
j_call: TRBJ2-7
v_call: TRBV4-1
d_call: TRBD2
cdr3_aa: CASSQGREPPYEQYF
cdr3_nt: TGCGCCAGCAGCCAAGGGCGGGAGCCCCCCTACGAGCAGTACTTC

clone_size: -
j_call: TRBJ2-3
v_call: TRBV6-1
d_call: -
cdr3_aa: CASSDRGRSTDTQYF
cdr3_nt: TGTGCCAGCAGTGACAGGGGCCGATCCACAGATACGCAGTATTTT

clone_size: -
j_call: TRBJ2-3
v_call: TRBV27
d_call: -
cdr3_aa: CASKGDPSGTGPTDTQYF
cdr3_nt: TGTGCCAGCAAAGGTGATCCTAGCGGGACAGGCCCCACAGATACGCAGTATTTT

clone_size: -
j_call: TRBJ1-5
v_call: TRBV11-2
d_call: TRBD1
cdr3_aa: CASSQIGTGRNQPQHF
cdr3_nt: TGTGCCAGCAGCCAAATCGGGACAGGACGCAATCAGCCCCAGCATTTT

clone_size: -
j_call: TRBJ2-1
v_call: TRBV28
d_call: TRBD1
cdr3_aa: CASSFAGTGNNEQFF
cdr3_nt: TGTGCCAGCAGTTTCGCCGGGACAGGGAACAATGAGCAGTTCTTC

clone_size: -
j_call: TRBJ2-1
v_call: TRBV7-6
d_call: -
cdr3_aa: CASSLELGRFNEQFF
cdr3_nt: TGTGCCAGCAGCTTAGAGCTGGGGCGATTTAATGAGCAGTTCTTC

clone_size: -
j_call: TRBJ1-5
v_call: TRBV15
d_call: -
cdr3_aa: CATSLRGGASNQPQHF
cdr3_nt: TGTGCCACCAGCCTGAGAGGTGGGGCTAGCAATCAGCCCCAGCATTTT

clone_size: few
j_call: TRBJ2-7
v_call: TRBV7-2
d_call: TRBD2
cdr3_aa: CASSLGLADSYEQYF
cdr3_nt: TGTGCCAGCAGCTTAGGACTAGCGGACTCCTACGAGCAGTACTTC

clone_size: once
j_call: TRBJ1-1
v_call: TRBV7-2
d_call: -
cdr3_aa: CASSLVSGEGKPLW
cdr3_nt: TGTGCCAGCAGCTTAGTGAGTGGGGAGGGTAAGCCCCTTTGG

clone_size: -
j_call: TRBJ2-2
v_call: TRBV6-5
d_call: -
cdr3_aa: CASSYYWTPNTGELFF
cdr3_nt: TGTGCCAGCAGTTACTACTGGACACCCAACACCGGGGAGCTGTTTTTT

clone_size: -
j_call: TRBJ1-6
v_call: TRBV3-1/TRBV3-2
d_call: -
cdr3_aa: CASSPDPDSSYNSPLHF
cdr3_nt: TGTGCCAGCAGCCCAGACCCTGACAGCTCCTATAATTCACCCCTCCACTTT

clone_size: -
j_call: TRBJ2-2
v_call: TRBV5-1
d_call: -
cdr3_aa: CASSLALQGGTGELFF
cdr3_nt: TGCGCCAGCAGCTTGGCCTTACAGGGTGGTACCGGGGAGCTGTTTTTT

clone_size: -
j_call: TRBJ1-1
v_call: TRBV19
d_call: TRBD1
cdr3_aa: CASSRRDRAKMNTEAFF
cdr3_nt: TGTGCCAGTAGTCGTCGGGACAGGGCGAAAATGAACACTGAAGCTTTCTTT

clone_size: -
j_call: TRBJ1-4
v_call: TRBV18
d_call: -
cdr3_aa: CASSPVTTNEKLFF
cdr3_nt: TGTGCCAGCTCACCAGTTACAACTAATGAAAAACTGTTTTTT

clone_size: -
j_call: TRBJ2-7
v_call: TRBV4-2
d_call: -
cdr3_aa: CASSHPDRASYEQYF
cdr3_nt: TGTGCCAGCAGCCACCCGGACAGAGCCTCCTACGAGCAGTACTTC

clone_size: -
j_call: TRBJ1-1
v_call: TRBV12-3/TRBV12-4
d_call: TRBD1
cdr3_aa: CASRRTGEAFF
cdr3_nt: TGTGCCAGCAGGCGGACAGGTGAAGCTTTCTTT

clone_size: -
j_call: TRBJ2-3
v_call: TRBV19
d_call: TRBD2
cdr3_aa: CASSIDQLAGGIDTQYF
cdr3_nt: TGTGCCAGTAGTATAGATCAGCTAGCGGGAGGAATAGATACGCAGTATTTT

clone_size: -
j_call: TRBJ2-1
v_call: TRBV9
d_call: -
cdr3_aa: CASSVGSGNYNEQFF
cdr3_nt: TGTGCCAGCAGCGTAGGGTCAGGGAATTACAATGAGCAGTTCTTC

clone_size: -
j_call: TRBJ2-5
v_call: TRBV27
d_call: TRBD2
cdr3_aa: CASSLRGLAGEETQYF
cdr3_nt: TGTGCCAGCAGTTTACGGGGACTAGCGGGAGAAGAGACCCAGTACTTC

clone_size: -
j_call: TRBJ2-6
v_call: TRBV18
d_call: TRBD2
cdr3_aa: CASSPLLGALAGNSGANVLTF
cdr3_nt: TGTGCCAGCTCACCACTACTCGGGGCGCTAGCGGGGAACTCTGGGGCCAACGTCCTGACTTTC

clone_size: -
j_call: TRBJ2-7
v_call: TRBV2
d_call: TRBD1
cdr3_aa: CASHPGDRPYEQYF
cdr3_nt: TGTGCCAGCCACCCCGGGGACAGGCCCTACGAGCAGTACTTC

clone_size: -
j_call: TRBJ2-1
v_call: TRBV12-2
d_call: -
cdr3_aa: CASRFWIAQGAREQFF
cdr3_nt: TGTGCAAGTCGCTTCTGGATCGCTCAGGGGGCGAGGGAGCAGTTCTTC

clone_size: -
j_call: TRBJ2-4
v_call: TRBV6-1
d_call: TRBD2
cdr3_aa: CASSELAGGKNIQYF
cdr3_nt: TGTGCCAGCAGTGAACTAGCGGGCGGAAAAAACATTCAGTACTTC

clone_size: -
j_call: TRBJ1-1
v_call: TRBV3-1/TRBV3-2
d_call: -
cdr3_aa: CASSHAGKGTEAFF
cdr3_nt: TGTGCCAGCAGCCACGCAGGGAAAGGGACTGAAGCTTTCTTT

clone_size: -
j_call: TRBJ2-7
v_call: TRBV5-1
d_call: TRBD2
cdr3_aa: CASSLLAGGPLYEQYF
cdr3_nt: TGCGCCAGTAGCTTGCTAGCGGGAGGGCCTCTATACGAGCAGTACTTC

clone_size: -
j_call: TRBJ1-1
v_call: TRBV28
d_call: TRBD1
cdr3_aa: CASARGPSSTEAFF
cdr3_nt: TGTGCCAGTGCCAGGGGGCCGAGCAGCACTGAAGCTTTCTTT

clone_size: -
j_call: TRBJ2-3
v_call: TRBV7-6
d_call: TRBD2
cdr3_aa: CASSLSIRGAGALDTQYF
cdr3_nt: TGTGCCAGCAGCCTTAGTATCAGGGGAGCGGGGGCCTTAGATACGCAGTATTTT

clone_size: few
j_call: TRBJ2-7
v_call: TRBV7-9
d_call: -
cdr3_aa: CASSRDNSYEQYF
cdr3_nt: TGTGCCAGCAGCCGGGACAACTCCTACGAGCAGTACTTC

clone_size: -
j_call: TRBJ1-1
v_call: TRBV7-2
d_call: -
cdr3_aa: CASGLGGMNTEAFF
cdr3_nt: TGTGCCAGCGGATTAGGAGGGATGAACACTGAAGCTTTCTTT

clone_size: -
j_call: TRBJ2-7
v_call: TRBV7-6
d_call: TRBD1
cdr3_aa: CASTFRPGQGNEQYF
cdr3_nt: TGTGCCAGCACCTTCCGGCCGGGACAGGGAAACGAGCAGTACTTC

clone_size: once
j_call: TRBJ1-5
v_call: TRBV4-1
d_call: -
cdr3_aa: CASSQEGVQPQHF
cdr3_nt: TGCGCCAGCAGCCAAGAAGGGGTGCAGCCCCAGCATTTT

clone_size: -
j_call: TRBJ1-2
v_call: TRBV4-3
d_call: TRBD1
cdr3_aa: CASSQLGQGFSGYTF
cdr3_nt: TGCGCCAGCAGCCAACTGGGACAGGGATTTTCTGGCTACACCTTC

clone_size: -
j_call: TRBJ2-1
v_call: TRBV6-5
d_call: TRBD2
cdr3_aa: CASSYFGGVVGNEQFF
cdr3_nt: TGTGCCAGCAGTTACTTCGGGGGGGTTGTCGGCAATGAGCAGTTCTTC

clone_size: -
j_call: TRBJ2-5
v_call: TRBV7-2
d_call: TRBD2
cdr3_aa: CASSILGLAEETQYF
cdr3_nt: TGTGCCAGCAGCATATTGGGACTAGCGGAAGAGACCCAGTACTTC

clone_size: -
j_call: TRBJ1-2
v_call: TRBV14
d_call: TRBD1
cdr3_aa: CASSQGTGGGSGYTF
cdr3_nt: TGTGCCAGCAGCCAAGGAACAGGGGGAGGAAGTGGCTACACCTTC